These 27 T cell receptor beta chains came from one sample sequenced in a study of identical twins. TCRdb re-derived calls from the 5' RACE reads in MiXCR, one entry per CDR3 protein. The data show approximately 620,000 distinct CDR3 sequences, roughly 8% seen once. These data were also reused for a study on yellow fever vaccine responses in identical twins.

Material: PBMCs. The source of these receptors is a young woman in good health.

This clonotype was seen repeatedly, ten times or more. V usage is TRBV12-3 or TRBV12-4 and J usage is TRBJ1-2; D is possibly TRBD1 (6 bases). The V end lost 2 bases, the J end lost 3 bases, and 7 bases lay between the germline ends. CDR3 length: 13 amino acids. CDR3: CASSLRTDYGYTF. The CDR3 DNA reads TGTGCCAGCAGTTTACGGACAGACTATGGCTACACCTTC.

The chain is built from TRBV4-3 and TRBJ2-6, with D tentatively TRBD1 (5 bases). The CDR3 loop spans 17 amino acids. V lost 1 base to trimming and J lost 2 bases, with 12 bases between them. Germline CDR1 is LGHNA and CDR2 is YSLEER. The CDR3 region is CASSQAPQGAGANVLTF. The CDR3 bases are TGCGCCAGCAGCCAAGCTCCGCAGGGTGCTGGGGCCAACGTCCTGACTTTC.

This clonotype turned up a few times. This chain connects TRBV5-1 to TRBJ2-2; 9 bases fit TRBD2. CDR1 is SGHRS, CDR2 YFSETQ, per germline. The CDR3 has 15 residues. The ends lost 4 bases at V and 6 bases at J; junction bases unmatched: 7. This CDR3 is CASSPRGGVPGELFF. The CDR3 DNA reads as TGCGCCAGCAGCCCCCGCGGGGGGGTTCCCGGGGAGCTGTTTTTT.

This sequence joins TRBV6-2 or TRBV6-3 and TRBJ2-7; the D is unclear. Germline values: CDR1 MNHEY, CDR2 SVGEGT. Between the trimmed V and J ends, which lost 5 bases and 6 bases, there was a span of 14 bases. This CDR3 has 13 residues. The CDR3 reads CASSTPSTGEQYF. The CDR3 DNA sequence: TGTGCCAGCAGTACTCCCTCGACCGGCGAGCAGTACTTC.

This clonotype was detected a few times. This chain joins TRBV20-1 and TRBJ2-1, with 7 bases that match TRBD2. Germline trimming cut 7 bases from V and 9 bases from J; bases unmatched to any gene: 9. The CDR3 has 12 residues. The germline gives CDR1 DFQATT, CDR2 SNEGSKA (reference sequence). CDR3 DNA sequence: TGCAGTGTTCTGGGGGGGATCGGTGAGCAGTTCTTC. Its protein product is CSVLGGIGEQFF.

This rearrangement joins TRBV4-3 to TRBJ2-5, with 8 bases aligning to TRBD1. The CDR3 consists of 16 residues. V lost 0 bases and J lost 3; bases outside the gene matches: 6. Per germline, CDR1 LGHNA and CDR2 YSLEER. The CDR3 coding sequence is TGCGCCAGCAGCCAAGAGATTGCAGGGGGCGAAGAGACCCAGTACTTC. Amino acids: CASSQEIAGGEETQYF.

This clonotype was observed a few times. The genes are TRBV9 and TRBJ2-7; the match to TRBD1 covers 12 bases. CDR1 is SGDLS, CDR2 YYNGEE, per germline. This CDR3 region has 14 residues. V was pared by 4 bases and J by 6 bases, with 5 bases of the junction left unmatched. Here the CDR3 reads CASSTRDRGLEQYF. The CDR3 DNA reads TGTGCCAGCAGCACGAGGGACAGGGGGCTCGAGCAGTACTTC.

The chain has TRBV6-6 and TRBJ1-6; D might be TRBD1 (5 bases). The germline gives CDR1 MNHNY, CDR2 SVGAGI (reference sequence). The CDR3 consists of 13 residues. Deletions cut 6 bases from V and 7 bases from J, with 10 bases between. The CDR3 DNA reads as TGTGCCAGCAGCCGGGGACGGAATTCACCCCTCCACTTT. It codes for CASSRGRNSPLHF.

At least ten counts were recorded for this clonotype. The V gene is TRBV6-5, the J gene TRBJ2-5; 9 nucleotides agree with TRBD1. The CDR3 contains 17 residues. Looked up from germline, CDR1 is MNHEY and CDR2 is SVGAGI. After removal of 0 bases from V and 1 base from J, the junction contained 6 bases not matched to a gene. This CDR3 reads CASSYSPTGGGQETQYF. CDR3 sequence (DNA): TGTGCCAGCAGTTACTCTCCGACAGGGGGTGGCCAAGAGACCCAGTACTTC.

This clonotype came up a few times. The rearrangement links TRBV9 to TRBJ1-4; a possible D gene is TRBD1 (6 bases). CDR1 and CDR2 from the germline V gene are SGDLS and YYNGEE. Trimming removed 4 bases at V and 2 bases at J, with 12 bases between. This CDR3 is built from 15 residues. The CDR3: CASSPGTGTNEKLFF. The CDR3 bases are TGTGCCAGCAGCCCCGGAACAGGGACTAATGAAAAACTGTTTTTT.

At least ten counts were recorded for this clonotype. The rearrangement links TRBV10-2 to TRBJ2-7, with D hard to call. This CDR3 spans 13 amino acids. The germline V gene has CDR1 WSHSY and CDR2 SAAADI. Trimming stripped 2 bases from V and 2 bases from J, with 7 bases between. The CDR3 here is CASSEGPTYEQYF. The DNA of the CDR3 is TGCGCCAGCAGTGAGGGCCCTACCTACGAGCAGTACTTC.

The chain combines TRBV12-3 or TRBV12-4 with TRBJ2-2; 12 bases align to TRBD2. J gave up 6 bases and V 3 bases, and 2 bases lay outside the gene matches. The CDR3 covers 15 residues. The chain's CDR3 is CASSFSSGGAGELFF. In nucleotides, the CDR3 is TGTGCCAGCAGTTTTTCTAGCGGGGGGGCCGGGGAGCTGTTTTTT.

This clonotype was counted a few times. This chain connects TRBV29-1 to TRBJ1-4, with 7 bases fitting TRBD1. Trimming removed 8 bases from V and 7 bases from J; junction bases left unmatched: 10. Germline V gene sequence: CDR1 SQVTM, CDR2 ANQGSEA. This CDR3 is built from 13 residues. CDR3 DNA sequence: TGCAGCTTGAACGGGACAGCAATTGAAAAACTGTTTTTT. As protein: CSLNGTAIEKLFF.

The V and J genes are TRBV29-1 and TRBJ2-3; D gene unclear. V shed 3 bases and J shed 1 base, with 14 bases lying between them. The V gene's germline CDR1 is SQVTM and CDR2 ANQGSEA. The CDR3 sequence is 15 residues long. This CDR3 reads CSVEDPFRGTDTQYF. The CDR3 coding sequence is TGCAGCGTTGAGGATCCCTTCCGGGGCACAGATACGCAGTATTTT.

This clonotype was recorded at least ten times. The gene calls are TRBV14 and TRBJ2-2; TRBD1 matches 8 bases. The CDR3 runs to 17 residues. V trimming: 4 bases; J trimming: 4 bases; junction bases outside the gene matches: 11. Germline values: CDR1 SGHDN, CDR2 FVKESK. CDR3: CASSPSARTGFTGELFF. As DNA, the CDR3 is TGTGCCAGCAGCCCGAGTGCCCGGACAGGGTTCACCGGGGAGCTGTTTTTT.

This clonotype was seen at least ten times. The genes are TRBV15 and TRBJ2-1, with 8 positions matching TRBD2. CDR1 and CDR2 from the germline V gene are LNHNV and YYDKDF (reference sequence). Germline trimming cut 2 bases from V and 4 bases from J; bases unmatched to any gene: 10. This CDR3 has 17 amino acids. As DNA, the CDR3 is TGTGCCACCAGCAGAAAAGGACTAGCCACCTCTTACAATGAGCAGTTCTTC. It specifies CATSRKGLATSYNEQFF.

In this sample, this clonotype turned up a few times. The chain employs TRBV15 and TRBJ2-7; TRBD1 matches at 7 bases. V lost 1 base and J lost 2; bases outside the gene matches: 8. Germline V gene data show CDR1 as LNHNV and CDR2 as YYDKDF (reference sequence). There are 16 residues in the CDR3. The CDR3 DNA reads as TGTGCCACCAGCAGAGTTACAGGGGTCGGGACCTACGAGCAGTACTTC. Protein: CATSRVTGVGTYEQYF.

The genes are TRBV11-1 and TRBJ2-1, with TRBD2 matching over 13 bases. Germline V gene lookup returns CDR1 SGHAT and CDR2 FQDESV (reference sequence). Trimming at V came to 7 bases and at J to 9 bases, leaving 12 bases not matched to a gene. This CDR3 is built from 16 residues. CDR3 coding DNA: TGTGCCAGCAATGTACTAGCGGGGGGGCCCTCCACTGAGCAGTTCTTC. Translation gives CASNVLAGGPSTEQFF.

The genes are TRBV6-5 and TRBJ2-3; D remains ambiguous. Trimming pared 2 bases from V and 4 bases from J, leaving 10 bases between. Germline values: CDR1 MNHEY, CDR2 SVGAGI. This CDR3 has 14 amino acids. The CDR3 coding sequence is TGTGCCAGCAGTTACACAGTCTACGCAGATACGCAGTATTTT. Protein sequence: CASSYTVYADTQYF.

This clonotype was recorded many times. The rearrangement joins TRBV5-1 to TRBJ2-7, with 7 bases aligning to TRBD2. The germline V gene has CDR1 SGHRS and CDR2 YFSETQ. The CDR3 has 17 amino acids. V lost 1 base and J lost 5; bases outside the gene matches: 15. The CDR3 DNA follows: TGCGCCAGCAGCTTGTTTGGGGGAGGGGCGGAAAGGAACGAGCAGTACTTC. Encoded protein: CASSLFGGGAERNEQYF.

Ten or more counts support this clonotype. This rearrangement joins TRBV6-2 or TRBV6-3 to TRBJ2-2; D is undetermined. This CDR3 is 13 amino acids long. The germline V gene encodes CDR1 MNHEY and CDR2 SVGEGT. The V end was cut by 8 bases, the J end by 0 bases, with 7 bases between. The CDR3 protein is CASYESNTGELFF. DNA of the CDR3: TGTGCCAGCTACGAATCGAACACCGGGGAGCTGTTTTTT.

J is TRBJ2-1 and V is TRBV5-6; D gene unclear. The CDR3 length is 16 residues. Germline CDR1 reads SGHDT; CDR2 reads YYEEEE. Trimming removed 5 bases at V and 0 bases at J, with 15 bases between. The CDR3 is CASSMQTGSSYNEQFF. DNA for the CDR3: TGTGCCAGCAGTATGCAGACTGGAAGCTCCTACAATGAGCAGTTCTTC.

CDR3: CASSLEGGVGYTF. The CDR3 DNA sequence: TGTGCCAGCAGCTTAGAGGGGGGGGTTGGCTACACCTTC. The V call is TRBV7-2, the J call TRBJ1-2; possible D gene TRBD1, 6 bases. V lost 1 base, J lost 7 bases, and 10 bases lay in between. The CDR3 has 13 residues. CDR1 and CDR2 (germline): SGHTA, FQGNSA. The variable domain in full, completed from reference TRBV7-2 and TRBJ1-2, reads GAGVSQSPSNKVTEKGKDVELRCDPISGHTALYWYRQSLGQGLEFLIYFQGNSAPDKSGLPSDRFSAERTGGSVSTLTIQRTQQEDSAVYLCASSLEGGVGYTFGSGTRLTVV.

This clonotype occurred a few times. In DNA form, the CDR3 reads TGTGCCAGCAGCCAAGATTACAGGGAAAGCAATCAGCCCCAGCATTTT. Encoded protein: CASSQDYRESNQPQHF. This sequence joins TRBV3-1 and TRBJ1-5, with D perhaps TRBD1 (6 bases). The CDR3 loop spans 16 amino acids. Trimming shortened V by 0 bases and J by 1 base, and 10 bases separated the two germline ends. CDR1 and CDR2 (germline): LGHDT, YNNKEL (reference sequence).

This clonotype came up many times. This chain links TRBV7-9 with TRBJ1-6, with a weak D call TRBD1 (6 bases). In germline, CDR1 is SEHNR, CDR2 FQNEAQ (reference sequence). The CDR3 extends over 16 amino acids. Trimming took off 1 base at V and 11 bases at J, with 18 bases between the two ends. DNA of the CDR3: TGTGCCAGCAGCTTAGGATCGTCAGGGGCCGGAACACCCCTCCACTTT. It yields the protein CASSLGSSGAGTPLHF.

This clonotype was seen only a few times. The V call is TRBV12-3 or TRBV12-4, the J call TRBJ2-2; 10 bases fit TRBD1. The V and J ends lost 5 bases and 6 bases, in that order; junction bases with no gene match: 12. The CDR3 is made up of 17 amino acids. CDR3 bases: TGTGCCAGCAGTCCGTTCCCCTTGACAGGGGGCCCCGGGGAGCTGTTTTTT. Amino acids: CASSPFPLTGGPGELFF.

V usage is TRBV9 and J usage is TRBJ2-1; D unclear. Germline V CDR1 and CDR2: SGDLS, YYNGEE. Trimming removed 1 base from V and 5 bases from J, with 7 bases in between. The CDR3 loop spans 13 amino acids. This chain's CDR3 is CASSVRIDNEQFF. The CDR3 nucleotides read TGTGCCAGCAGCGTAAGGATAGACAATGAGCAGTTCTTC.